This TCR beta chain was sequenced in a study of control samples from healthy donors and cancer patients. Sequencing used immunoSEQ multiplex PCR; TCRdb keeps in-frame clones, though not all of them. Here the sample spans 100,000 or so clones, 83% being singletons. The sample was blood. This sequence was found in a woman aged 50 to 60 in good health.

The CDR3 DNA follows: TGTGCCAGCAGTGAAGATCGGAATACGCAGTATTTT. Residues: CASSEDRNTQYF. The chain is built from TRBV6-1 and TRBJ2-3; D unclear. The V end lost 1 base, the J end lost 7 bases, and 6 bases lay between the germline ends. Per germline, CDR1 MNHNS and CDR2 SASEGT. This CDR3 is 12 amino acids long.